The rows below give T cell receptor beta chains drawn from one sample of a study of blood T cell repertoires in COVID-19. TCRdb keeps only in-frame clones here, not all; method: immunoSEQ multiplex PCR. This repertoire shows about 670,000 clones, 90% found once; its top ten account for more than 0.25%. Sequenced material: peripheral blood. Receptors originate from a woman between 18 and 30 years old with acute or convalescent COVID-19. The conserved cysteine and the conserved F or W are not part of the CDR3 here. Fields, in order: J gene, V gene, CDR3 protein.

J gene: TRBJ1-1; V gene: TRBV7-9; CDR3 protein: ASNVWGGRDQMNTEAF
J gene: TRBJ2-1; V gene: TRBV19; CDR3 protein: ATTPGTGVFNEQF
J gene: TRBJ2-2; V gene: TRBV6-1; CDR3 protein: ASSEDVVNTGELF
J gene: TRBJ1-2; V gene: TRBV21-1; CDR3 protein: ASSSGEPYGYT
J gene: TRBJ2-3; V gene: TRBV6-5; CDR3 protein: ASSYVGQGGTDTQY
J gene: TRBJ2-5; V gene: TRBV29-1; CDR3 protein: SVDGTGWQETQY
J gene: TRBJ1-4; V gene: TRBV27; CDR3 protein: ASRPQGGREKLF
J gene: TRBJ1-2; V gene: TRBV19; CDR3 protein: ASSISRADGYT
J gene: TRBJ1-5; V gene: TRBV19; CDR3 protein: ASTQVANTYSNQPQH
J gene: TRBJ2-3; V gene: TRBV5-1; CDR3 protein: ASERQGTDTQY
J gene: TRBJ1-5; V gene: TRBV21-1; CDR3 protein: ASSHWDRGPNSNQPQH